This TCR beta chain originates from a study of T cells in Graves' hyperthyroidism and ophthalmopathy (dated by TCRdb to the late 2010s). A note on the overall study: Peripheral blood was sampled at the time of initial diagnosis, prior to any treatment. Following sampling, methimazole starting at 30 mg daily was given to hyperthyroidism patients, and high-dose intravenous methylprednisolone was given to ophthalmopathy patients. An independent validation cohort of under 20 hyperthyroidism patients and about 16 patients who later progressed to ophthalmopathy tested prospective prediction of ophthalmopathy. To identify distinguishing TCR V-J signatures, a discovery cohort of 90 to 100 patients was used, comprising 43 with Graves' ophthalmopathy and some 60 with stable Graves' hyperthyroidism. The paper describes TCR Vbeta CDR3 sequencing of about 140 peripheral blood samples, made up of 43 ophthalmopathy patients, roughly 75 hyperthyroidism patients and approximately 17 progressor patients. In six Graves' hyperthyroidism patients, the study also compared T-cell repertoires from thyroid tissue with T-cell repertoires from blood. The roughly 99 discovery patients were divided at random into training and test sets in a 7:3 ratio. On the study overall, not on this receptor specifically: In validation, the model predicted progression to ophthalmopathy a median of around six months before onset, with 70% to 71% sensitivity and nearly 75% specificity. No statistical method was used to set the sample size in advance, and investigators knew the group allocation. Ophthalmopathy was separated from stable hyperthyroidism by a 13 V-J signature model, with around 90% sensitivity and about 84% specificity obtained in cross-validation and 80%/75% obtained in testing. Most expanded thyroid clonotypes (frequency above 0.001) were also found in blood, which suggests that blood repertoires may mirror thyroid immune responses.

As for this clonotype: No antigen is known for it. It has no much larger one-base neighbor in the sample; base qualities were not kept.

Stable Graves' hyperthyroidism was defined as no progression to ophthalmopathy during 18 months of follow-up. Hyperthyroidism patients were aged 18 to 65 years and newly diagnosed, with disease duration of less than 2 months. Any patient with an uncontrolled infection, another autoimmune disease, pregnancy or lactation was excluded. Diagnoses were established on the basis of clinical symptoms, serum thyroxine and TRAb, thyroid ultrasound, and orbital computed tomography. Ficoll-Paque density gradient centrifugation was used to isolate PBMCs from around 9.1 ml of fresh peripheral blood. Total RNA was extracted using Trizol reagent, and RNA quality was assessed on an Agilent 2100 Bioanalyzer. V is cut by 5 bases and J by 3 bases, and the space between the germline ends is 13 bases. Spanning cysteine to phenylalanine, the CDR3 consists of 14 amino acids. CDR3 DNA is the only sequence kept; it has 42 bases, read in frame from the first base. Sequences SEHNR (CDR1) and FQNEAQ (CDR2) are obtained from the germline V gene (reference sequence).

The TCR beta CDR3 regions were amplified from RNA transcripts. The first round of RT-PCR for the TCR CDR3 was performed with the HTBI primer set and the Qiagen OneStep RT-PCR kit. The libraries were constructed in a second round of multiplex PCR and then size-selected and purified. Libraries were sequenced paired-end with 100 bp reads on an Illumina HiSeq2000. The authors' pipeline ran thus. SOAPnuke was used to process the raw data, removing reads that contained adapters or uncalled bases, had a mean Phred below 15, or lacked an exact match to the constant primer or identifier. COPE v1.2.5 was used to merge the high-quality paired reads, and each unique nucleotide sequence was defined as a clonotype. Clonotypes were aligned to IMGT TRBV, TRBD and TRBJ reference segments using MiTCR v1.1. The analysis was restricted to V-J combinations with a frequency above 0.0001, which together covered 99% to 99.2% of the repertoires. The TCS score was defined as the ratio of F50 (clonal expansion) to E x V (chaos), calculated using BLOSUM62-based TCRdist between CDR3 peptides within each V-J. Welch's t-statistics and random forest reduced roughly 500 V-J features to roughly 13, which were used in a naive Bayes classifier (R e1071). Through fastp at Q25 and MiXCR, TCRdb rebuilt clones from the public reads, retaining in-frame beta chains. Each CDR3 protein gets just one entry, which takes the most common genes and DNA from the rows behind it. TCRdb's processing, not the study's, gives the V and J calls here. The sample table contains about 700,000 distinct CDR3 sequences; only one count was recorded for 13% to 15% of them. The top ten hold about 9.4% of the sample.

Sequencing used blood. Rearrangement joined TRBV7-9 to TRBJ1-1, with the D gene not clear enough to name. The TCR comes from a woman aged 18-30 years with Graves' hyperthyroidism. In nucleotide form, the sequence is TGTGCCAGCAGCCCGCCCCCTCCGTACACTGAAGCTTTCTTT. Translation gives CASSPPPPYTEAFF.